One TCR beta chain is described in this entry. Its antigen remains unidentified. Per-nucleotide qualities are absent, and no much larger clonotype sits a single base away. As encoded in the germline V gene, CDR1 is MNHEY while CDR2 is SVGAGI. Relative to germline, V is 11 bases shorter and J is 8 bases shorter, with 13 bases between their ends. From the cysteine through the phenylalanine, the CDR3 covers 11 amino acids. Only the CDR3 DNA stays, 33 bases, in frame from base 1. The method was the immunoSEQ multiplex PCR assay. For the multiplex PCR, a mixture combining 60 forward primers for TCR Vbeta segments and 13 reverse primers for TCR Jbeta segments was used. Amplification of the CDR3 region of rearranged TCR beta genes was performed with a multiplex PCR assay on genomic DNA. On the Illumina HiSeq System, the amplified TCR beta libraries were sequenced as 87-base-pair reads. Per the source publication's procedure: A later analysis tallied 75 million to 95 million unique TCR beta chains across the 550 to 850 repertoires, and about 10 million of those chains were shared by two or more donors. To remove PCR and sequencing errors, raw reads were error-corrected and collapsed into unique sequences using a nearest-neighbor algorithm that merged closely related sequences. V, D and J gene segments were assigned by aligning CDR3 sequences to IMGT reference sequences. Each retained sequence needed at least a six-nucleotide match to both a V gene segment and a J gene segment. A rearrangement was called productive if the CDR3 had no stop codons and remained in frame with V and J, and every other rearrangement was called non-productive. Following IMGT convention, CDR3 was defined as the stretch from the second conserved V-encoded cysteine up to the conserved J-encoded phenylalanine. Sequences without an unambiguous match to a single V gene segment were excluded from the earlier analysis of 450 to 650 of the donors. An earlier analysis of a few hundred of the donors called V segments functional above 56.7% productive rearrangements and segregating when the between-donor standard deviation exceeded 5%. A statistical classification framework was built to diagnose cytomegalovirus status from the catalog of TCR beta chain sequences. A later analysis assigned V and J genes by comparing TCR nucleotide sequences with IMGT/GENE-DB human TR gene sequences. In a later analysis, CDR3 sequences and most-parsimonious VDJ recombination scenarios were assigned using the TCRdist pipeline. In a later analysis, each TCR beta chain was defined by its CDR3 amino acid sequence together with its V-gene family, and reads without a unique V-gene family were excluded. As a way to deal with suspected cross-contamination and a sequencing artifact, a later analysis dropped 640 or so nucleotide sequences that were highly shared and had low generation probability. For each public chain, a later analysis derived a clonal expansion index from normalized ranks of inferred template counts within each repertoire. In a later analysis, generation probabilities were computed with a VDJ recombination model fitted to out-of-frame rearrangements, and the resulting probabilities were checked against IGoR. In a later analysis, TCR-TCR, TCR-HLA and TCR-CMV co-occurrence was scored with hypergeometric tests, and a repertoire-size bias correction was applied to TCR pairs. A later analysis estimated false discovery rates by permuting HLA or CMV assignments 20 times. A later analysis grouped co-occurring TCRs with DBSCAN, adding TCRdist sequence similarity when clustering within HLA-allele-positive subsets. Repertoires with fewer than 30,000 or more than 120,000 public chains were left out of co-occurrence clustering, as were about 5 repertoires with anomalous nucleotide sharing. In its TCRdb copy, this immuneACCESS table keeps in-frame sequences only and misses some clones. Where compared with another copy, unresolved V genes explain less than half of these, and the others have no known cause. Clonal size and the V and J genes are those of that table, whereas D and trimming came from the DNA. Counted in this sample were more than 95,000 clones; over 75% of them appeared once. Clones ranked in the top ten supply 3.5% to 4.5% of the sample.

The data stem from a study of cytomegalovirus exposure and HLA in healthy donors (dated by TCRdb to 2016 to 2017). General notes on the study: According to an earlier analysis of around 600 of the donors, 150 million to 200 million T cells yielded some 110 million unique TCR beta sequences and approximately 300 Gb of sequence data. An early release covering approximately 600 HLA-typed donors comprised around 300 gigabases of sequencing data and tens of millions of unique TCR sequences. Among the roughly 380 genotyped donors, more than 70% belonged to the genetic ancestry cluster associated with self-reported Caucasian donors. The aim of the study was to test whether cataloging public T cell receptors could identify signatures of past pathogen exposure. Using immunosequencing, the study profiled T cell repertoires from fewer than 850 subjects and related those repertoires to cytomegalovirus serostatus. A separate validation cohort of roughly 110 different subjects was used in addition to the roughly 670-subject first cohort. The study combined high-throughput TCR immunosequencing, statistical association of individual TCRs with disease status, and machine learning to predict cytomegalovirus infection status. A later analysis re-analyzed previously published TCR beta repertoires from 650 to 800 donors and added high-resolution HLA genotyping to study TCR occurrence patterns. In the later analysis, no new phenotypic data were used to find candidate immune exposures; instead, reliance was placed on TCR beta sequences and their occurrence across donors. In an earlier analysis of 500 to 650 of the donors, high-throughput TCR beta sequencing was used to judge whether each TCR beta V gene segment behaved as functional or pseudogenic. Donor age, sex, ethnicity and CMV serostatus were compiled alongside the repertoire data. A later genetic analysis used genome-wide SNP genotypes for about three fifths of the 666 donors, treating that subset as a discovery cohort. All discovery cohort repertoires had been generated on a single sequencing platform. Class I and class II HLA loci were covered by the typing at four-digit resolution. The number of typed donors differed by locus: roughly 620-640 for A, B, C, DRB1 and DQB1; some 500 for DQA1; about 600 for DPA1; and 400 to 480 for DPB1. A few DR-DQ haplotypes were treated as single units for association and clustering because of strong linkage in the cohort. On average, around 240,000 unique TCR beta nucleotide sequences were sequenced per donor among 398 genotyped donors of the cohort, with 15% to 20% of those sequences being non-productive. The full study reports these points: This cohort had only TCR beta chains sequenced, and the lack of alpha or paired-chain data limited which features could be detected. In a later analysis, the rate of TCR association differed among HLA loci, with DRB1 alleles having the most associated TCRs and HLA-C alleles having the fewest. Presence/absence analyses assumed roughly uniform sequencing depth across donors, an assumption that may not hold. In a later analysis, 15,000 to 20,000 TCR beta sequences were associated with specific HLA alleles at a false discovery rate of 0.05. For the cohort, immune exposure information was limited to CMV serostatus. A later analysis reported that several top co-occurrence clusters appeared linked to parvovirus B19, influenza, CMV and Epstein-Barr virus. The authors suggested that the approach could potentially be extended to other disease states and immunological phenotypes. A further reported finding was that TCR beta sequences accurately predicted the HLA-A and HLA-B alleles for most subjects in the first cohort. Three of the identified cytomegalovirus-associated TCR beta chains were confirmed in vitro to be specific for cytomegalovirus antigens. Because some donors lacked HLA typing at each locus, the association tests relied only on the typed subset. When HLA alleles, especially DR and DQ, strongly co-occurred, TCR associations were difficult to assign to individual alleles. A total of 150 to 200 TCR beta chains were listed by the study as associated with cytomegalovirus. The earlier analysis of about 600 of the donors excluded roughly 16 rarely observed V segments, including chromosome 9 orphons, because counts were too low. An earlier analysis of approximately 530 of the donors showed that most TCR beta V segments appeared in productive rearrangements either about 87% or about 30% of the time, which broadly matched IMGT annotations. In a later analysis, most CMV-associated TCR beta chains were found to appear HLA-restricted, with HLA associations seemingly driven largely by CMV exposure. The 87-base-pair reads could not distinguish some IMGT-functional V segments, including TRBV6-2 and TRBV6-3, so those segments were excluded. While some public TCRs were present in many individuals, most TCR sequences turned up only very rarely across donors. A cluster of highly shared sequence variants was judged likely to represent a technical artifact of the sequencing pipeline. In a later analysis, HLA-associated TCR beta chains showed more clonal expansion and lower generation probabilities than non-associated chains that were equally common. A later genetic analysis reported fewer N-insertions in productive TCRs among donors in an Asian-associated ancestry cluster than the 666-donor mean. Linkage disequilibrium might explain the correlated functional status among segregating V segments, but an unknown experimental factor could not be excluded. A later genetic analysis associated a missense DCLRE1C variant with V-gene and J-gene trimming of TCR beta chains, and an independent cohort replicated the association. The classifier was reported to diagnose cytomegalovirus status with high specificity and sensitivity in both the original and validation cohorts.

The cohort consisted of 600 to 750 healthy bone marrow donors. At the time of sampling, all cohort members were nominally healthy, though unrecorded immune exposures were likely present. The donor was CMV seropositive and belonged to the group of 250 to 300 seropositive cohort members. A peripheral blood sample was provided by each donor, and peripheral blood mononuclear cells were used for TCR beta sequencing. The Qiagen DNeasy Blood Extraction Kit was used to extract genomic DNA from the blood cell samples. The chain joins TRBV6-5 to TRBJ2-1; a weak D assignment points to TRBD2 (5 bases agree). The receptor comes from a man aged 18 to 29 in good health and CMV-seropositive. Sequenced: PBMCs. Here is the DNA: TGTGCCGCGGAAGGTAGCGATGAGCAGTTCTTC. Its product reads: CAAEGSDEQFF.